This T cell receptor (beta chain) was identified in a study of cytotoxic CD8 clonotypes in ibrutinib-treated CLL. Trimming cost V 0 bases and J 12 bases; bases outside gene matches: 10. CDR3 length: 15 amino acids. CDR1 and CDR2 (germline): SGHRS, YFSETQ. The intended depth for sequencing was 1 in 200,000 to 1 in 1 million T cells. The protocol was immunoSEQ multiplex PCR, while the TCRdb copy is restricted to in-frame clones and leaves out a portion. The data show 250,000 to 350,000 clones, around 77% seen once. The clonotype was recovered from a human donor with chronic lymphocytic leukemia. V and J are TRBV5-1 and TRBJ1-4, with 8 bases fitting TRBD1. Sequencing was performed on PBMCs, taken at disease progression, from a patient treated with ibrutinib. As DNA, the CDR3 is TGCGCCAGCAGCTTGGTACAGGGGGGAATAAGAGAACTGTTTTTT. The encoded protein is CASSLVQGGIRELFF.